These 30 T cell receptor beta chains came from one sample sequenced in a study of OX40 agonist ivuxolimab in advanced cancers. The assay was immunoSEQ multiplex PCR, and TCRdb's table has in-frame clones only and misses some. This sample has some 30,000 clones, with around 90% found just once. The sample consisted of CD4+ or CD8+ T cells sorted from blood, taken in a trial of the OX40 agonist ivuxolimab. Source of these receptors: an adult with an advanced solid tumor such as melanoma, head and neck, liver or kidney cancer.

The J gene is TRBJ2-4, the V gene TRBV5-1; 15 bases line up with TRBD2. V gave up 3 bases and J gave up 13 bases; unmatched junction bases: 11. This CDR3 has 16 amino acids. Germline CDR1 and CDR2: SGHRS and YFSETQ. The CDR3 DNA follows: TGCGCCAGCAGCTCTCAATCCGGGACTAGCGGGGGGCCACAGTACTTC. Translated: CASSSQSGTSGGPQYF.

The genes are TRBV19 and TRBJ1-1; D is ambiguous. The CDR3 loop spans 19 amino acids. The germline V gene encodes CDR1 LNHDA and CDR2 SQIVND (reference sequence). Trimming stripped 2 bases from V and 3 bases from J, with 25 bases between. CDR3 DNA sequence: TGTGCCAGTAGTATAATTGGTCTGGACGTCGAGGAAGTGGACACTGAAGCTTTCTTT. Its protein product is CASSIIGLDVEEVDTEAFF.

This clone was detected only a few times. The chain uses TRBV27 and TRBJ2-1; D unresolved. The CDR3 is made up of 12 amino acids. Trimming took off 8 bases at V and 7 bases at J, with 12 bases between the two ends. Germline V gene sequence: CDR1 MNHEY, CDR2 SMNVEV (reference sequence). The CDR3 nucleotides are TGTGCCAGCGGCATGCCTTATAATGAGCAGTTCTTC. Translating gives CASGMPYNEQFF.

The chain carries TRBV28 and TRBJ2-2, with 10 bases that match TRBD2. CDR3 length: 17 amino acids. From germline, CDR1 is MDHEN and CDR2 SYDVKM. Losses at the gene ends were 7 bases for V and 0 bases for J; bases not matched to a gene: 8. The CDR3 DNA reads as TGTGCCAGCAAGGAGCGGGAGGGCTCCTCGAACACCGGGGAGCTGTTTTTT. Amino acids: CASKEREGSSNTGELFF.

The V call is TRBV13, the J call TRBJ2-1; D may be TRBD1 (6 bases). The germline gives CDR1 PRHDT, CDR2 FYEKMQ (reference sequence). V lost 4 bases to trimming and J lost 2 bases, with 12 bases between them. The CDR3 spans 15 residues. CDR3 loop: CASSSRQAPYNEQFF. CDR3 sequence (DNA): TGTGCCAGCAGCTCTCGACAGGCTCCCTACAATGAGCAGTTCTTC. The whole variable domain, filled in from reference TRBV13 and TRBJ2-1, reads AAGVIQSPRHLIKEKRETATLKCYPIPRHDTVYWYQQGPGQDPQFLISFYEKMQSDKGSIPDRFSAQQFSDYHSELNMSSLELGDSALYFCASSSRQAPYNEQFFGPGTRLTVL.

The chain joins TRBV27 to TRBJ1-2, with D uncertain. CDR1 is MNHEY and CDR2 is SMNVEV in the germline V gene (reference sequence). The CDR3 is made up of 15 amino acids. V was cut by 1 base and J by 1 base, with 10 bases left in between. The chain's CDR3 is CASSLYSEVNYGYTF. As DNA, the CDR3 is TGTGCCAGCAGTTTATACAGCGAAGTTAACTATGGCTACACCTTC.

The rearrangement joins TRBV1 to TRBJ1-1; the table names TRBD1, a call not compared with the DNA. TRBV1 is assigned pseudogene status. The CDR3 is made up of 18 amino acids. The CDR3 here is CTSSQDVRAGGRGTEAFF. The CDR3 DNA is TGCACCAGCAGCCAAGATGTAAGGGCAGGGGGCCGGGGCACTGAAGCTTTCTTT.

This chain joins TRBV18 and TRBJ2-5, with 8 nucleotides matching TRBD2. V lost 6 bases to trimming and J lost 1 base; unmatched junction nucleotides: 7. There are 15 residues in the CDR3. CDR1 KGHSH and CDR2 LQKENI come from the germline V gene. The CDR3 reads CASSDERGIQETQYF. The CDR3 coding sequence is TGTGCCAGCTCGGATGAGCGGGGGATCCAAGAGACCCAGTACTTC.

This clone has a single count. V is TRBV29-1 and J is TRBJ1-2, with a weak D call TRBD1 (6 bases). There are 13 residues in the CDR3. V shed 6 bases and J shed 3 bases, with 14 bases lying between them. The germline V gene encodes CDR1 SQVTM and CDR2 ANQGSEA. CDR3 protein: CSVHVRGDYGYTF. The DNA for the CDR3 is TGCAGCGTCCACGTCAGGGGAGACTATGGCTACACCTTC.

The rearrangement links TRBV7-8 to TRBJ2-1; D is perhaps TRBD2 (6 bases). CDR3 size: 17 residues. Germline CDR1 and CDR2: SGHVS and FQNEAQ. The V end was cut by 5 bases, the J end by 2 bases, with 19 bases between. DNA for the CDR3: TGTGCCAGCAGCCGTGCGGCGGGAAACCGGGCCTACAATGAGCAGTTCTTC. Residues: CASSRAAGNRAYNEQFF.

The chain uses TRBV9 and TRBJ1-1, with 8 bases aligning to TRBD1. This CDR3 contains 13 residues. J was trimmed by 5 bases and V by 3 bases; bases with no gene match: 3. Per germline, CDR1 SGDLS and CDR2 YYNGEE. The CDR3 nucleotides are TGTGCCAGCAGCGCCGACAGGGGAACTGAAGCTTTCTTT. Its protein product is CASSADRGTEAFF.

This chain connects TRBV5-5 to TRBJ2-7, with D unresolved. The germline V gene encodes CDR1 SGHKS and CDR2 YYEKEE (reference sequence). This CDR3 contains 14 residues. V was clipped by 0 bases and J by 3 bases, with 10 bases between them. CDR3 in amino acids: CASSLGVPSYEQYF. CDR3 sequence (DNA): TGTGCCAGCAGCTTGGGGGTCCCCAGCTACGAGCAGTACTTC. The entire variable domain, with the rest obtained from reference TRBV5-5 and TRBJ2-7, is as follows: DAGVTQSPTHLIKTRGQQVTLRCSPISGHKSVSWYQQVLGQGPQFIFQYYEKEERGRGNFPDRFSARQFPNYSSELNVNALLLGDSALYLCASSLGVPSYEQYFGPGTRLTVT.

The V and J genes are TRBV28 and TRBJ1-5; D gene ambiguous. Deletions cut 3 bases from V and 3 bases from J, with 9 bases between. The V gene's germline CDR1 is MDHEN and CDR2 SYDVKM. This CDR3 is 14 amino acids long. The CDR3 sequence: CASSFTGYNQPQHF. The CDR3 nucleotides read TGTGCCAGCAGTTTTACCGGCTACAATCAGCCCCAGCATTTT.

This chain uses TRBV7-8 with TRBJ2-7; D unclear. CDR3 length: 14 residues. The germline gives CDR1 SGHVS, CDR2 FQNEAQ. V was cut by 1 base and J by 0 bases, with 7 bases left in between. CDR3 sequence (DNA): TGTGCCAGCAGCTTAGGAAGTGGCTCCTACGAGCAGTACTTC. Translation: CASSLGSGSYEQYF.

The rearrangement uses TRBV2 and TRBJ2-2, with D possibly matching TRBD2 (5 bases). CDR3 length: 12 amino acids. Germline CDR1 reads SNHLY; CDR2 reads FYNNEI. The V end was cut by 5 bases, the J end by 7 bases, with 8 bases between. CDR3 nucleotide sequence: TGTGCCAGCAGTTGGGGAGACGGGGAGCTGTTTTTT. It yields the protein CASSWGDGELFF.

A single count supports this clone. The rearrangement joins TRBV27 to TRBJ2-1; TRBD2 aligns across 9 bases. V gave up 2 bases and J gave up 13 bases; unmatched junction bases: 12. Germline-derived CDR1 and CDR2 are MNHEY and SMNVEV (reference sequence). This CDR3 has 15 residues. The CDR3, as DNA: TGTGCCAGCAGTTTAGATGTACGGGGCGGGGGGGCCCAGTTCTTC. Encoded protein: CASSLDVRGGGAQFF.

This sequence joins TRBV10-2 and TRBJ1-2; D remains unclear. CDR1 is WSHSY, CDR2 SAAADI, per germline. Trimming cost V 0 bases and J 5 bases, with 4 bases left between them. The CDR3 is 12 residues long. CDR3: CASSESGYGYTF. CDR3 sequence (DNA): TGCGCCAGCAGTGAGTCGGGATATGGCTACACCTTC.

V usage is TRBV7-3 and J usage is TRBJ2-3; either TRBD1 or TRBD2 may supply D (5 bases each). CDR1 and CDR2 (germline): SGHTA, FQGTGA. The CDR3 runs to 16 residues. Trimming stripped 1 base from V and 0 bases from J, with 11 bases between. The CDR3 sequence is CASSLSLGESTDTQYF. CDR3 bases: TGTGCCAGCAGCTTAAGTCTGGGGGAGAGCACAGATACGCAGTATTTT.

This chain links TRBV4-3 with TRBJ2-7, with a possible D match to TRBD1 (6 bases). Trimming removed 0 bases at V and 3 bases at J, with 15 bases between. The germline V gene has CDR1 LGHNA and CDR2 YSLEER. The CDR3 contains 16 residues. DNA for the CDR3: TGCGCCAGCAGCCAAGAGAGGACAAGGGGGTACTACGAGCAGTACTTC. This codes for CASSQERTRGYYEQYF.

The V and J genes are TRBV6-1 and TRBJ2-7; 7 bases agree with TRBD1. Germline loops: CDR1 MNHNS, CDR2 SASEGT. V dropped 6 bases and J dropped 2; count of bases not matched to a gene: 7. This CDR3 spans 14 amino acids. The CDR3 is CASSPRQGPYEQYF. Here the CDR3 DNA reads TGTGCCAGCAGCCCGCGACAGGGACCCTACGAGCAGTACTTC.

The chain links TRBV5-1 to TRBJ1-4; D might be TRBD1 (5 bases). This CDR3 has 15 residues. The germline CDR1 and CDR2 sequences are SGHRS and YFSETQ. V gave up 3 bases and J gave up 0 bases, with 9 bases separating them. The chain's CDR3 is CASSYRQTTNEKLFF. Written as DNA, the CDR3 is TGCGCCAGCAGCTACCGACAGACAACTAATGAAAAACTGTTTTTT.

The chain uses TRBV13 and TRBJ2-7; D remains unclear. CDR1 PRHDT and CDR2 FYEKMQ come from the germline V gene (reference sequence). CDR3 length: 12 residues. The V gene lost 5 bases and the J gene lost 6 bases, with 11 bases spanning the gap. Here the CDR3 DNA reads TGTGCCAGCAGCCCGACCAGAGGCGAGCAGTACTTC. Protein sequence: CASSPTRGEQYF.

Relative to its sample, this clone is medium-sized. This chain joins TRBV6-1 and TRBJ2-7, with D possibly being TRBD1 or TRBD2 (5 bases each). V lost 1 base to trimming and J lost 0 bases, with 10 bases between them. The CDR3 runs to 15 residues. Germline CDR1 reads MNHNS; CDR2 reads SASEGT. CDR3 coding DNA: TGTGCCAGCAGTGAAGGTATGGGACCCTCCTACGAGCAGTACTTC. Its translation is CASSEGMGPSYEQYF.

This chain uses TRBV19 with TRBJ2-7, with D possibly being TRBD1 (6 bases). CDR3 length equals 13 residues. CDR1 and CDR2 (germline): LNHDA, SQIVND (reference sequence). The ends were cut back, 6 bases at V and 2 bases at J, with 11 bases in the middle. CDR3 DNA sequence: TGTGCCAGTAGATCCAGGGGTGCCTACGAGCAGTACTTC. Protein: CASRSRGAYEQYF.

The V gene is TRBV6-1, the J gene TRBJ2-7; TRBD1 is a possible D gene (5 bases). Germline V gene sequence: CDR1 MNHNS, CDR2 SASEGT. This CDR3 has 13 residues. V lost 0 bases to trimming and J lost 6 bases, with 9 bases between them. The DNA of the CDR3 is TGTGCCAGCAGTGAAGCAAGGGGAAGCGAGCAGTACTTC. Its protein is CASSEARGSEQYF.

The chain employs TRBV28 and TRBJ2-3; TRBD2 agrees at 9 bases. V lost 4 bases to trimming and J lost 1 base; unmatched junction nucleotides: 3. Germline V CDR1 and CDR2: MDHEN, SYDVKM. The CDR3 covers 15 residues. This chain's CDR3 is CASSSVAGGTDTQYF. DNA for the CDR3: TGTGCCAGCAGTTCGGTAGCGGGAGGCACAGATACGCAGTATTTT.

The chain joins TRBV6-1 to TRBJ2-7, with 8 bases identical to TRBD1. Losses at the gene ends were 6 bases for V and 1 base for J; bases not matched to a gene: 8. CDR3 length: 15 amino acids. CDR1 is MNHNS, CDR2 SASEGT, per germline. The CDR3 spells CASSRTGSGSYEQYF. The CDR3 DNA sequence: TGTGCCAGCAGCAGGACAGGGAGCGGGTCCTACGAGCAGTACTTC.

The J gene is TRBJ2-3, the V gene TRBV10-1; no firm D call. Looked up from germline, CDR1 is WNHNN and CDR2 is SYGVQD (reference sequence). This CDR3 has 12 residues. V was pared by 5 bases and J by 0 bases, with 3 bases between. The CDR3 loop reads CASSYSTDTQYF. The CDR3 DNA is TGCGCCAGCAGTTACAGCACAGATACGCAGTATTTT.

DNA of the CDR3: TGCAGCGTTGTTGGTCTCGACGGCTACACCTTC. It codes for CSVVGLDGYTF. The rearrangement uses TRBV29-1 and TRBJ1-2; D is uncertain. Between the trimmed V and J ends, which lost 4 bases and 8 bases, there was a span of 11 bases. Germline CDR1 SQVTM, CDR2 ANQGSEA. The CDR3 runs 11 residues.

CDR3 bases: TGTGCCAGCTGGGGGAGCAGGGGCTTCGACACTGAAGCTTTCTTT. Its translation is CASWGSRGFDTEAFF. The chain has TRBV28 and TRBJ1-1; D might be TRBD1 (6 bases). The V end lost 8 bases, the J end lost 3 bases, and 19 bases lay between the germline ends. CDR3 size: 15 residues. Germline V gene data show CDR1 as MDHEN and CDR2 as SYDVKM.